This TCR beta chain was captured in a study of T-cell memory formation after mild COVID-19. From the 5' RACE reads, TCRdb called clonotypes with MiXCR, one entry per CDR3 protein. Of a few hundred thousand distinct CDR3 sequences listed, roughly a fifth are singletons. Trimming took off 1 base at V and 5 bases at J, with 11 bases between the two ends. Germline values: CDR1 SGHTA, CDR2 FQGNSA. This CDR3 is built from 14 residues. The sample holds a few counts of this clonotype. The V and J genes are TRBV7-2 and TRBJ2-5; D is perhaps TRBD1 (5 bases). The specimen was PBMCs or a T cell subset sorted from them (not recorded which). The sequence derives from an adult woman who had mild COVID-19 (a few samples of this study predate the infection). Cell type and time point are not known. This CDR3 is CASSLEGLWETQYF. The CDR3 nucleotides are TGTGCCAGCAGCTTAGAGGGGCTGTGGGAGACCCAGTACTTC.